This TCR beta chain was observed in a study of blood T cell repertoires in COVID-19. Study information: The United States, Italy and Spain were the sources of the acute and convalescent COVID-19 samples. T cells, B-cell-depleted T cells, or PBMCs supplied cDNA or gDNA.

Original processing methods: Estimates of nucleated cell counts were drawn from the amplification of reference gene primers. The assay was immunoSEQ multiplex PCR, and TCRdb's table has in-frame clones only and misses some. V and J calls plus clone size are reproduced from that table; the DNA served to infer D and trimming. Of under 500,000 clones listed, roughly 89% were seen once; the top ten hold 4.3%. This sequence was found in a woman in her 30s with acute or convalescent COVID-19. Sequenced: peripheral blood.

The CDR3 region is CASRQLDRGYYGYTF. CDR3 in DNA: TGTGCCAGCAGGCAGTTGGACAGGGGTTATTATGGCTACACCTTC. V is TRBV2 and J is TRBJ1-2; 9 bases match TRBD1. The CDR3 has 15 amino acids. The junction had 10 bases not matched to a gene; V was cut back by 6 bases and J by 5 bases. From germline, CDR1 is SNHLY and CDR2 FYNNEI.